The clone carrying this TCR beta chain was recorded a few times. These data originate in a study of blood T cell repertoires in COVID-19. TCRdb keeps only in-frame clones here, not all; method: immunoSEQ multiplex PCR. The table includes about 100,000 clones, less than 90% detected once. Germline assignment: CDR1 SGHTA and CDR2 FQGNSA. This CDR3 has 16 amino acids. With V trimmed by 6 bases and J by 0 bases, 2 bases remained unmatched. The sample taken for sequencing was peripheral blood. The genes are TRBV7-2 and TRBJ1-6; 10 bases fit TRBD1. The receptor comes from a man aged 30 to 39 in a cohort sampled during active COVID-19. CDR3 nucleotide sequence: TGTGCCAGCAGTTGGACAGGGGGCTCCTATAATTCACCCCTCCACTTT. Residues: CASSWTGGSYNSPLHF.